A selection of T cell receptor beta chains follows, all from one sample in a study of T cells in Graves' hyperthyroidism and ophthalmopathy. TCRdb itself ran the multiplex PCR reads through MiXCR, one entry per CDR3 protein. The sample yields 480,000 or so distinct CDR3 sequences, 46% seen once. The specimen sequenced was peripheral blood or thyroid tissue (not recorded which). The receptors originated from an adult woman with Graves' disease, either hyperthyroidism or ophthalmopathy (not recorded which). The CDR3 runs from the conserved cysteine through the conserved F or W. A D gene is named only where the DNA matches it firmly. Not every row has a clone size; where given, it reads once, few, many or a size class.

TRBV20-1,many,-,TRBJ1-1,CSASNPGGVSEAFF,TGCAGTGCTTCTAACCCCGGGGGGGTGTCTGAAGCTTTCTTT
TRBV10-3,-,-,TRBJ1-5,CAIRPGHLNQPQHF,TGTGCCATCAGACCGGGACACCTCAATCAGCCCCAGCATTTT
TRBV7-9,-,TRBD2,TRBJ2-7,CASSQPWGEGEQYF,TGTGCCAGCAGCCAGCCCTGGGGGGAGGGCGAGCAGTACTTC
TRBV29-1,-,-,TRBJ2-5,CSGSYQETQYF,TGCAGCGGGAGTTATCAAGAGACCCAGTACTTC
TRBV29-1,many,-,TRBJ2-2,CSVKGRGNTGELFF,TGCAGCGTTAAGGGCAGGGGGAACACCGGGGAGCTGTTTTTT
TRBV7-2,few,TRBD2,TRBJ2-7,CASNDPTTSGLLYEQYF,TGTGCCAGCAACGACCCAACAACTAGCGGGCTACTCTACGAGCAGTACTTC
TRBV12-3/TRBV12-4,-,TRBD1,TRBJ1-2,CASSAGQAHYGYTF,TGTGCCAGCAGTGCTGGACAGGCCCACTATGGCTACACCTTC
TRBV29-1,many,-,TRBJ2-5,CSVETGNQETQYF,TGCAGCGTTGAAACTGGGAATCAAGAGACCCAGTACTTC
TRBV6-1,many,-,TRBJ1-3,CASKGSGNTIYF,TGTGCCAGCAAGGGCTCTGGAAACACCATATATTTT
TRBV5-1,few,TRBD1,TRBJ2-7,CASSSETGYEQYF,TGCGCCAGCAGCTCGGAGACAGGGTACGAGCAGTACTTC
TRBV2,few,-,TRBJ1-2,CASLKGPSYGYTF,TGTGCCAGCCTTAAGGGACCGAGCTATGGCTACACCTTC
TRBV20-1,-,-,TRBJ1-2,CAAGTSGDDGYTF,TGCGCCGCCGGGACTAGCGGGGACGATGGCTACACCTTC
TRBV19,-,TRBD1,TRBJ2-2,CAVGQGPGELFF,TGTGCCGTCGGACAGGGCCCCGGGGAGCTGTTTTTT
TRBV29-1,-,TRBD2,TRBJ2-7,CSVSTGTSANEQYF,TGCAGCGTCTCCACCGGGACTAGCGCTAACGAGCAGTACTTC
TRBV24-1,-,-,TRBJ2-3,CATRDSTTDTQYF,TGTGCCACCAGGGATTCAACCACAGATACGCAGTATTTT
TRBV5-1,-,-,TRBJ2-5,CASSSGIVEETQYF,TGCGCCAGCAGCTCGGGGATAGTTGAAGAGACCCAGTACTTC
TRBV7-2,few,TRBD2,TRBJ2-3,CASSLAPPPPSGRGDTQYF,TGTGCCAGCAGCTTAGCCCCGCCGCCCCCTAGCGGGAGGGGAGATACGCAGTATTTT
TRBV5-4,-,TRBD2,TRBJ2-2,CASSLLGTSGSRTGELFF,TGTGCCAGCAGCTTGTTAGGGACTAGCGGGAGTCGGACCGGGGAGCTGTTTTTT
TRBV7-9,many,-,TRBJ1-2,CASSLVVGYGYTF,TGTGCCAGCAGCTTAGTTGTTGGCTATGGCTACACCTTC
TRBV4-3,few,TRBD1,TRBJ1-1,CASSQGVWRTGRTEAFF,TGCGCCAGCAGCCAAGGGGTTTGGCGGACAGGGAGAACTGAAGCTTTCTTT
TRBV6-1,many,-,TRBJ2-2,CASGALNTGELFF,TGTGCCAGCGGGGCCCTGAACACCGGGGAGCTGTTTTTT
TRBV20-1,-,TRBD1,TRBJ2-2,CSAANRDRLGELFF,TGCAGCGCAGCTAATAGGGACAGACTAGGGGAGCTGTTTTTT
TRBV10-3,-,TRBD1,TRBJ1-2,CATDSGGVYGYTF,TGTGCCACCGACTCAGGGGGAGTTTACGGCTACACCTTC
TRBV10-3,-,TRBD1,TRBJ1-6,CAISESKDPGGGSPLHF,TGTGCCATCAGTGAGTCGAAGGACCCAGGGGGCGGCTCACCCCTCCACTTT
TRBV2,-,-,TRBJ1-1,CASSETTNTEAFF,TGTGCCAGCAGTGAGACAACGAACACTGAAGCTTTCTTT
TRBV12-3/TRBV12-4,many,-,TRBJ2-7,CASKSGQTYEQYF,TGTGCCAGCAAGTCCGGACAGACCTACGAGCAGTACTTC
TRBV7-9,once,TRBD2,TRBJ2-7,CASTLAGSSYEQYF,TGTGCCAGCACCCTAGCGGGATCGTCCTACGAGCAGTACTTC
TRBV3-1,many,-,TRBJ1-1,CASSQAGIMNTEAFF,TGTGCCAGCAGCCAAGCAGGGATCATGAACACTGAAGCTTTCTTT
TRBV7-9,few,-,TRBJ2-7,CASSLGRGGGYEQYF,TGTGCCAGCAGCCTCGGAAGGGGAGGAGGCTACGAGCAGTACTTC
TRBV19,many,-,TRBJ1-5,CASSLLPHNQPQHF,TGTGCCAGTAGCCTACTTCCACACAATCAGCCCCAGCATTTT
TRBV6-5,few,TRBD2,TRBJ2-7,CASSYAAGGSYEQYF,TGTGCCAGCAGTTATGCAGCGGGAGGTTCCTACGAGCAGTACTTC
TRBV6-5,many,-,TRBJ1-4,CASNRDTRATNEKLFF,TGTGCCAGCAATCGGGACACCCGAGCAACTAATGAAAAACTGTTTTTT
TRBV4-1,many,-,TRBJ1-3,CASSRSALGNTIYF,TGCGCCAGCAGCCGGTCGGCGTTGGGAAACACCATATATTTT
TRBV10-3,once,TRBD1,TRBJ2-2,CAISEPRQGSGELFF,TGTGCCATCAGTGAGCCTAGACAGGGGTCCGGGGAGCTGTTTTTT
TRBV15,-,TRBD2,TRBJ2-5,CATSRLPSGSWETQYF,TGTGCCACCAGCAGACTACCTAGCGGGAGTTGGGAGACCCAGTACTTC
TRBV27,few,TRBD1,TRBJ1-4,CASSRTGGGQVELFF,TGTGCCAGCAGTAGGACAGGTGGGGGGCAGGTGGAACTGTTTTTT
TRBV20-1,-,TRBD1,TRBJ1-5,CSASGTGGSEPQHF,TGCAGTGCTAGTGGGACAGGGGGCTCAGAGCCCCAGCATTTT